This T cell receptor (beta chain) was identified during a study of T cells in Graves' hyperthyroidism and ophthalmopathy. Study outcomes and limitations: Onset of ophthalmopathy came a median about 6.5 months after the model predicted it.

Remarks on this clonotype: As yet, its antigen is unknown.

RNA transcripts were the template for amplifying TCR beta CDR3 regions. First-round RT-PCR of the TCR CDR3 relied on the HTBI primer set. TCRdb reprocessed the multiplex PCR reads with MiXCR, giving one entry per CDR3 protein. The data show around 270,000 distinct CDR3 sequences, around 19% seen once. Trimming shortened V by 3 bases and J by 5 bases, and 13 bases separated the two germline ends. The germline V gene has CDR1 MDHEN and CDR2 SYDVKM. This CDR3 has 14 amino acids. The genes are TRBV28 and TRBJ1-1, with a weak D call TRBD1 (5 bases). Sample: blood. This clonotype originated in a man between 45 and 60 years old with Graves' ophthalmopathy. CDR3 coding DNA: TGTGCCAGCAGTTTCTTGGGGCGTCGGACTGAAGCTTTCTTT. Encoded protein: CASSFLGRRTEAFF.